This T cell receptor beta chain was found in a study of T cells in Graves' hyperthyroidism and ophthalmopathy. As regards this clonotype: Antigen: not known.

Across 18 months, stable Graves' hyperthyroidism was marked by no progression to ophthalmopathy. Broader study findings: Separation of ophthalmopathy from stable hyperthyroidism was achieved by a 13 V-J model. Most expanded thyroid clonotypes above 0.001 recurred in blood.

The germline V gene encodes CDR1 SGHRS and CDR2 YFSETQ. The CDR3 runs 15 residues. V lost 4 bases and J lost 0, with 14 bases in between. Authors of the study amplified TCR beta CDR3 regions from RNA transcripts. First-round RT-PCR targeting the TCR CDR3 was performed with the HTBI primer set. TCRdb reprocessed the multiplex PCR reads via MiXCR and lists one record per CDR3 protein. The sample shows approximately 700,000 distinct CDR3 sequences, about a sixth of them seen only once. This sequence joins TRBV5-1 and TRBJ2-7; maybe TRBD1 (5 bases). The sample comprised blood. The TCR comes from a man between 18 and 29 years old with Graves' hyperthyroidism. CDR3 nucleotide sequence: TGCGCCAGCAGCCCTCAGGGTTTGAGCTCCTACGAGCAGTACTTC. As protein: CASSPQGLSSYEQYF.